This entry describes one T cell receptor beta chain. This clone qualifies as medium-sized (0.01 to 0.1%). Its specific antigen is unknown. No base quality information exists; no much larger clone differs at one position. Uninvolved adjacent lung was obtained at least 2 cm from the tumor margin, and the absence of atypia was confirmed by two independent pathologists. At diagnosis, tumor, uninvolved tumor-adjacent lung and peripheral blood were collected and then preserved as a mix of FFPE and fresh-frozen material. V and J are truncated by 7 bases and 9 bases respectively, leaving an intervening sequence of 16 bases. Taken from the germline V gene, the CDR1 and CDR2 loops are MDHEN and SYDVKM. Inclusive of the bounding cysteine and phenylalanine, the CDR3 is 12 residues long. CDR3 DNA only is kept here, 36 bases in frame from base 1. The immunoSEQ Assay was used to sequence TCR beta CDR3 regions from DNA. In the authors' own workflow: To compute T cell density, TCR beta template counts were normalized to usable DNA, which was estimated by amplifying housekeeping genes. Richness was estimated with the preseqR package, extrapolating to 400,000 templates for PBMC samples and 120,000 templates for tissue samples. Clonality was taken to be one minus Pielou's evenness. Tissue-enriched TCRs were identified through differential abundance testing performed on productive amino-acid clonotypes, with a minimum total count of 5 and an alpha of 0.1. The Jaccard Index and the Morisita Overlap Index were used to quantify repertoire overlap between compartments. GLIPH clustered TCR beta CDR3s with public tetramer-defined viral CDR3s; viral motifs required at least three viral sequences plus V-gene enrichment. TCRdb limited this immuneACCESS table to in-frame rearrangements with V and J called. A share of clones is missing; checked studies link under half to unresolved V genes, and the rest is unexplained. V, J and clone size are those of that table, while D and trimming were read from the DNA. The table for this sample lists about 1,900 clones; under 30% of them were counted only once. The ten top clones hold roughly 15% of the sample.

This entry belongs to a study of T cells in localized non-small cell lung cancer (dated by TCRdb to between 2020 and 2021). Context from the whole study: Comparing tumors with uninvolved tumor-adjacent lungs, the study looked at the T cell repertoires of fewer than 250 patients with early-stage NSCLC. All 250 or so NSCLC patients in the cohort were treatment-naive and had localized lung tumors that were resected. A mean age of roughly 66 years was recorded for the NSCLC patients, of whom 120 to 150 were male and 95 to 110 were female.

Results and caveats for the whole study, not just this receptor: Multi-region tumor sequencing was not performed, so intratumor heterogeneity could not be excluded. Longer overall survival was associated with higher T cell density in blood, whereas shorter survival was associated with higher clonality in adjacent lung. Because of the exploratory design, TCR variables were selected using unadjusted p-values without false-discovery rate correction. Uninvolved tumor-adjacent lung showed the highest T cell clonality, higher than tumor, which suggests more focused antigenic responses in the uninvolved tumor-adjacent lung. A median of roughly 60 of the top 100 tumor clones were detected in paired uninvolved adjacent lung, and around 30 of these tumor clones were also found among the top 100 clones of the paired uninvolved adjacent lung.

The rearrangement combines TRBV28 with TRBJ2-7; D gene: possibly TRBD1, on 5 matching bases. Sequenced material: normal lung tissue next to the tumor, taken before any cancer treatment. This clonotype was obtained from a woman between 35 and 75 years old with stage I lung adenocarcinoma. The DNA sequence follows: TGTGCCAGCACCCCTCCAAGGGGCAGGCAGTACTTC. It translates to CASTPPRGRQYF. Beyond the CDR3, the reference TRBV28 and TRBJ2-7 genes provide the residues; the full variable domain reads: DVKVTQSSRYLVKRTGEKVFLECVQDMDHENMFWYRQDPGLGLRLIYFSYDVKMKEKGDIPEGYSVSREKKERFSLILESASTNQTSMYLCASTPPRGRQYFGPGTRLTVT.